The source of this T cell receptor (beta chain) is a study of CD8 T cells in Susac syndrome. Study-level information: Patients with Susac syndrome were therapy-naive, taking corticosteroids, with some also receiving intravenous immunoglobulin, or taking intravenous immunoglobulin alone at the time their blood was drawn.

A quantity of about 0.45 to 1 ug RNA underwent reverse transcription using random hexamers. TCRdb reprocessed the immunoSEQ multiplex PCR reads with MiXCR, giving one entry per CDR3 protein. The sample includes roughly 150,000 distinct CDR3 sequences, roughly 95% of them seen just once. CDR3 length: 15 residues. The TCR comes from a human donor with Susac syndrome. The material sequenced was CD4+ T cells from PBMCs. The chain couples TRBV21-1 to TRBJ2-6. TRBV21-1 is listed as a pseudogene. The CDR3 region is CASSKRGPGANVLTF. Here the CDR3 DNA reads TGTGCCAGCAGCAAACGGGGTCCTGGGGCCAACGTCCTGACTTTC.